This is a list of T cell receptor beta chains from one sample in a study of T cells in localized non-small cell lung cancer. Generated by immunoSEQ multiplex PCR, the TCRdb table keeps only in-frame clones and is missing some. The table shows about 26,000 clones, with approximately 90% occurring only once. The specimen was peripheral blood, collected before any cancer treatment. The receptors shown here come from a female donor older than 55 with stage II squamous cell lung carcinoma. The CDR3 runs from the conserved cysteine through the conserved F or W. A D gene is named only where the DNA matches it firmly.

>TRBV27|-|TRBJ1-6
CASSLYSSSYNSPLHF
TGTGCCAGCAGTTTATATTCGAGCTCCTATAATTCACCCCTCCACTTT
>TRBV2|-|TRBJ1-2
CASTMGPAARTF
TGTGCCAGCACCATGGGGCCTGCGGCTCGCACCTTC
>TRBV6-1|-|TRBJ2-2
CASSSGFTGELFF
TGTGCCAGCAGTAGCGGTTTCACCGGGGAGCTGTTTTTT
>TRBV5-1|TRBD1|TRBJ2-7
CASSLSQGATSYEQYF
TGCGCCAGCAGCTTGTCTCAGGGGGCGACTTCGTACGAGCAGTACTTC
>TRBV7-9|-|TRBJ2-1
CASSRGTTYNEQFF
TGTGCCAGCAGCCGGGGGACAACCTACAATGAGCAGTTCTTC
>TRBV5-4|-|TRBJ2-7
CASSLGMTSSYEQYF
TGTGCCAGCAGCTTGGGGATGACTAGCTCCTACGAGCAGTACTTC
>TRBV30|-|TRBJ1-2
CAWSVFGGVYGYTF
TGTGCCTGGAGTGTCTTCGGGGGTGTATATGGCTACACCTTC
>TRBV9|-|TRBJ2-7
CASSARARDRGSEKRGARPYEQYF
TGTGCCAGCAGCGCAAGAGCCCGGGACAGGGGAAGTGAGAAGCGGGGGGCCCGCCCCTACGAGCAGTACTTC
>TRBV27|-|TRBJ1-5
CASSFRGNQPQHF
TGTGCCAGCAGTTTCCGAGGGAATCAGCCCCAGCATTTT
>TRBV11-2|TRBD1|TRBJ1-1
CASSKNTGGNTEAFF
TGTGCCAGCAGCAAGAATACAGGGGGTAACACTGAAGCTTTCTTT